The 4 T cell receptor beta chains presented below share a single source sample, sequenced in a study of siplizumab effects on memory and regulatory T cells. This table comes from immunoSEQ multiplex PCR, and its TCRdb copy is limited to in-frame clones, with some not included. This table holds roughly 100,000 clones, roughly 91% found once. Material: non-Treg CD4+ T cells sorted from blood. The receptors were sampled from a human donor in good health.

For this clone: At one end, the junction sequence differs from germline, possibly due to a read error. The gene calls are TRBV5-1 and TRBJ1-2; 7 positions match TRBD1. Germline CDR1 is SGHRS and CDR2 is YFSETQ. The CDR3 consists of 15 residues. As DNA, the CDR3 is TGCGCCAGCAGCATGAAGTACCCTACAGGGGATGGCTGCACCTTC. Its protein product is CASSMKYPTGDGCTF. Full variable domain (missing parts from reference TRBV5-1 and TRBJ1-2): KAGVTQTPRYLIKTRGQQVTLSCSPISGHRSVSWYQQTPGQGLQFLFEYFSETQRNKGNFPGRFSGRQFSNSRSEMNVSTLELGDSALYLCASSMKYPTGDGCTFGSGTRLTVV.

The chain combines TRBV28 with TRBJ2-3, with D unresolved. V lost 6 bases and J lost 3, with 4 bases in between. CDR1 and CDR2 (germline): MDHEN, SYDVKM. CDR3 length: 11 amino acids. The DNA of the CDR3 is TGTGCCAGCAGCAAAACAGATACGCAGTATTTT. It translates to CASSKTDTQYF.

The chain couples TRBV19 to TRBJ1-4; a weak D match, TRBD1 (6 bases). There are 16 residues in the CDR3. The germline gives CDR1 LNHDA, CDR2 SQIVND (reference sequence). Trimming took 4 bases from V and 3 from J, leaving 15 bases between them. DNA for the CDR3: TGTGCCAGTAGTACCCGCGGGGGGGCAGCTAATGAAAAACTGTTTTTT. It specifies CASSTRGGAANEKLFF.

The chain has TRBV10-3 and TRBJ1-1, with D hard to call. Trimming cost V 2 bases and J 6 bases, with 13 bases left between them. CDR1 and CDR2 from the germline V gene are ENHRY and SYGVKD. This CDR3 spans 14 amino acids. CDR3 sequence reads: CAISEVADFAEAFF. DNA for the CDR3: TGTGCCATCAGTGAGGTGGCCGATTTTGCTGAAGCTTTCTTT.